The clone carrying this TCR beta chain came up many times. Its matching antigen is unknown. The data stem from a study of T-cell reconstitution after alpha-beta-depleted transplantation in children. Study results and caveats: At around two months after transplant, the alpha-beta T cells were reportedly derived from several hundred expanded clones that came from non-depleted graft cells.

Preparation of the TCRbeta library was carried out with unique molecular identifiers. TCRdb analysed the PCR reads with MiXCR anew, one entry per CDR3 protein. Of fewer than 550,000 distinct CDR3 sequences listed, roughly 10% were seen once; the top ten hold around 15%. The V end was cut by 0 bases, the J end by 10 bases, with 16 bases between. The CDR3 has 15 residues. Germline CDR1 LGHNA, CDR2 YSLEER. The genes are TRBV4-3 and TRBJ2-1, with D perhaps matching TRBD2 (6 bases). The TCR comes from a female patient aged 2-10 years who had a stem cell transplant for aplastic anemia, so the T cells may come from the graft donor. The specimen was PBMCs, mostly from graft donor cells, collected 180 days after TCRalphabeta/CD19-depleted stem cell transplant. CDR3 in amino acids: CASSQDSPGALEQFF. CDR3 coding DNA: TGCGCCAGCAGCCAAGATTCCCCGGGAGCCCTCGAGCAGTTCTTC.